The sequence of this T cell receptor (beta chain) was determined in a study of blood T cell repertoires in COVID-19. Whole-study context: Some COVID-19 samples were acute and others convalescent; all came from the United States, Italy and Spain. The analysed material was cDNA or gDNA that came from T cells, B-cell-depleted T cells, or PBMCs.

The CDR3 length is 15 residues. Germline CDR1 and CDR2: MNHEY and SVGEGT. Trimming shortened V by 2 bases and J by 1 base, and 11 bases separated the two germline ends. This clone was seen more than once but under ten times. Assay: immunoSEQ multiplex PCR; the TCRdb copy retains only in-frame clones and omits some. The sample yields about 71,000 clones, 80% to 90% seen once. The genes are TRBV6-2 or TRBV6-3 and TRBJ1-1, with TRBD1 as a possible D gene (6 bases). The source of this sequence is a man aged 50-60 years with acute or convalescent COVID-19. The sample comprised peripheral blood. CDR3 nucleotide sequence: TGTGCCAGCAGTTACCGACAGGCAGGGAACACTGAAGCTTTCTTT. Amino acids: CASSYRQAGNTEAFF.